The next 17 T cell receptor beta chains were all read from a single sample in a study of blood T cell repertoires in COVID-19. Method: immunoSEQ multiplex PCR; TCRdb's copy keeps in-frame clones and lacks some. The repertoire consists of 150,000 to 200,000 clones, with 85% to 90% occurring once and the leading ten covering roughly 0.95%. The sequencing sample was made of peripheral blood. Receptors were obtained from a man aged 18 to 29 with acute or convalescent COVID-19.

The chain has TRBV28 and TRBJ2-7; the match to TRBD1 covers 11 bases. Germline trimming cut 7 bases from V and 1 base from J; bases unmatched to any gene: 3. CDR3 size: 14 residues. Germline-derived CDR1 and CDR2 are MDHEN and SYDVKM. CDR3 sequence reads: CASTGQGASYEQYV. The DNA of the CDR3 is TGTGCCAGCACCGGACAGGGGGCTTCCTACGAGCAGTACGTC.

The chain links TRBV4-1 to TRBJ2-3, with D tentatively TRBD2 (7 bases). Trimming left V 4 bases short and J 1 base short, with 18 bases between. The CDR3 has 17 residues. Per the germline V gene, CDR1 is MGHRA and CDR2 is YSYEKL. CDR3 region: CASSRGGGSLGTDTQYF. CDR3 DNA sequence: TGCGCCAGCAGCCGAGGCGGGGGCTCGCTTGGCACAGATACGCAGTATTTT.

This clone was recorded once. The rearrangement uses TRBV30 and TRBJ2-7; no firm D call. This CDR3 comprises 14 residues. V was clipped by 2 bases and J by 2 bases, with 13 bases between them. Germline V lookup: CDR1 GTSNPN, CDR2 SVGIG (reference sequence). The chain's CDR3 is CAWSRALAPYEQYF. CDR3 coding DNA: TGTGCCTGGAGTCGAGCGTTGGCTCCCTACGAGCAGTACTTC. The variable domain in full, completed from reference TRBV30 and TRBJ2-7, reads SQTIHQWPATLVQPVGSPLSLECTVEGTSNPNLYWYRQAAGRGLQLLFYSVGIGQISSEVPQNLSASRPQDRQFILSSKKLLLSDSGFYLCAWSRALAPYEQYFGPGTRLTVT.

V and J are TRBV27 and TRBJ2-3, with 15 bases that match TRBD2. The CDR3 extends over 20 amino acids. The germline gives CDR1 MNHEY, CDR2 SMNVEV (reference sequence). V gave up 2 bases and J gave up 3 bases; unmatched junction bases: 12. The CDR3 loop reads CASSLRFRTSGGASTDTQYF. As DNA, the CDR3 is TGTGCCAGCAGTTTAAGATTCCGGACTAGCGGGGGGGCGTCGACAGATACGCAGTATTTT.

The rearrangement uses TRBV7-2 and TRBJ2-1, with D possibly matching TRBD1 (6 bases). Deletions cut 7 bases from V and 7 bases from J, with 17 bases between. Germline CDR1 and CDR2: SGHTA and FQGNSA. CDR3 length: 14 residues. The CDR3, as DNA: TGTGCCAGCACCCGGGGACAATCTAGGAATGAGCAGTTCTTC. This translates into CASTRGQSRNEQFF.

The rearrangement joins TRBV6-1 to TRBJ1-5, with a possible D match to TRBD1 (6 bases). The CDR3 is 17 amino acids. Germline V gives CDR1 MNHNS, CDR2 SASEGT. Trimming shortened V by 3 bases and J by 1 base, and 16 bases separated the two germline ends. DNA of the CDR3: TGTGCCAGCAGTGACCCGATACACAGGGAAAGCAATCAGCCCCAGCATTTT. It translates to CASSDPIHRESNQPQHF.

The rearrangement uses TRBV28 and TRBJ2-5; 9 nucleotides agree with TRBD1. Germline CDR1 reads MDHEN; CDR2 reads SYDVKM. This CDR3 has 16 residues. The V segment lost 5 bases and the J segment 2 bases; nucleotides outside the gene matches: 9. The CDR3 DNA reads as TGTGCCAGCAGTAAATCCGGGACAGGGACTCAAGAGACCCAGTACTTC. Its translation: CASSKSGTGTQETQYF. Filled out from reference TRBV28 and TRBJ2-5, the complete variable domain reads DVKVTQSSRYLVKRTGEKVFLECVQDMDHENMFWYRQDPGLGLRLIYFSYDVKMKEKGDIPEGYSVSREKKERFSLILESASTNQTSMYLCASSKSGTGTQETQYFGPGTRLLVL.

This clone was picked up a small number of times. This chain uses TRBV6-5 with TRBJ2-3; 7 bases line up with TRBD2. Looked up from germline, CDR1 is MNHEY and CDR2 is SVGAGI. V shed 6 bases, J shed 6 bases, and the junction held 9 bases outside the gene matches. The CDR3 covers 14 residues. DNA of the CDR3: TGTGCCAGCAGACCTGGGGGGAGGGTGGATACGCAGTATTTT. Its protein product is CASRPGGRVDTQYF.

This chain uses TRBV6-1 with TRBJ1-5; TRBD1 aligns across 7 bases. After removal of 0 bases from V and 6 bases from J, the junction contained 5 bases not matched to a gene. The CDR3 length is 15 residues. Germline CDR1 MNHNS, CDR2 SASEGT. CDR3 sequence reads: CASSEADDRAQPQHF. CDR3 DNA: TGTGCCAGCAGTGAAGCGGACGACAGGGCTCAGCCCCAGCATTTT.

The chain links TRBV3-1 (or the pseudogene TRBV3-2) to TRBJ1-1; a possible D gene is TRBD1 (5 bases). The CDR3 totals 16 residues. The V and J ends lost 2 bases and 1 base respectively, with 14 bases between them. Germline assignment: CDR1 LGHDT and CDR2 YNNKEL (reference sequence). For the CDR3, the DNA is TGTGCCAGCAGCCAATCGGAGGGACGTCGGAACACTGAAGCTTTCTTT. Translation: CASSQSEGRRNTEAFF.

The rearrangement links TRBV7-2 to TRBJ2-5; D not certain. The CDR3 covers 15 residues. From germline, CDR1 is SGHTA and CDR2 FQGNSA. Between the trimmed V and J ends, which lost 1 base and 5 bases, there was a span of 14 bases. The CDR3 reads CASSLGPGLSETQYF. CDR3 sequence (DNA): TGTGCCAGCAGCTTAGGGCCAGGTTTGTCGGAGACCCAGTACTTC.

The V gene is TRBV28, the J gene TRBJ1-2; D unresolved. Deletions cut 3 bases from V and 1 base from J, with 9 bases between. Germline-derived CDR1 and CDR2 are MDHEN and SYDVKM. The CDR3 covers 14 residues. The CDR3 loop is CASSLGAGNYGYTF. The CDR3 nucleotides are TGTGCCAGCAGTTTGGGCGCCGGTAACTATGGCTACACCTTC.

The chain combines TRBV5-1 with TRBJ1-5; possibly TRBD1 for D (6 bases). Trimming left V 2 bases short and J 3 bases short, with 12 bases between. The CDR3 spans 15 residues. Germline CDR1 reads SGHRS; CDR2 reads YFSETQ. CDR3 protein: CASSFSGDSNQPQHF. DNA of the CDR3: TGCGCCAGCAGCTTTTCAGGGGATTCCAATCAGCCCCAGCATTTT.

This chain connects TRBV19 to TRBJ1-1; tentative D call: TRBD1 (5 bases). Trimming removed 7 bases from V and 5 bases from J, with 17 bases in between. The CDR3 loop spans 14 amino acids. Looked up from germline, CDR1 is LNHDA and CDR2 is SQIVND (reference sequence). The CDR3, as DNA: TGTGCCAGTACCCTAACGGACATCTCTACTGAAGCTTTCTTT. Protein: CASTLTDISTEAFF. Complete variable domain (other parts from reference TRBV19 and TRBJ1-1): DGGITQSPKYLFRKEGQNVTLSCEQNLNHDAMYWYRQDPGQGLRLIYYSQIVNDFQKGDIAEGYSVSREKKESFPLTVTSAQKNPTAFYLCASTLTDISTEAFFGQGTRLTVV.

This clone was seen once. The chain recombines TRBV11-2 with TRBJ2-4; D perhaps matches TRBD2 (6 bases). The CDR3 is made up of 14 amino acids. V was pared by 9 bases and J by 2 bases, with 14 bases between. Per the germline V gene, CDR1 is SGHAT and CDR2 is FQNNGV. DNA of the CDR3: TGTGCCAGTACCCTGGGGGGTTCCAAAAACATTCAGTACTTC. This translates into CASTLGGSKNIQYF.

This chain connects TRBV6-1 to TRBJ1-5; maybe TRBD1 (5 bases). CDR3 size: 15 residues. The germline V gene has CDR1 MNHNS and CDR2 SASEGT. The V and J ends lost 3 bases and 2 bases respectively, with 11 bases between them. The CDR3 is CASSDRVYGNQPQHF. DNA of the CDR3: TGTGCCAGCAGTGACAGGGTTTATGGCAATCAGCCCCAGCATTTT.

The chain joins TRBV6-6 to TRBJ1-1; D is undetermined. Deletions cut 2 bases from V and 4 bases from J, with 17 bases between. The CDR3 extends over 16 amino acids. The V gene's germline CDR1 is MNHNY and CDR2 SVGAGI (reference sequence). CDR3 residues: CASSYGGDGLGTEAFF. As DNA, the CDR3 is TGTGCCAGCAGTTACGGCGGGGATGGCTTGGGCACTGAAGCTTTCTTT.